This TCR beta chain was captured by sequencing in a study of human T cells and chemical hapten exposure. TCRdb re-analysed the RACE reads in MiXCR, keeping a single row per CDR3 protein. Counted here are roughly 150,000 distinct CDR3 sequences, 28% occurring once; the ten biggest clones make up roughly 2.2%. V dropped 2 bases and J dropped 7 bases, with 15 bases sitting between them. The germline CDR1 and CDR2 sequences are SGHAT and FQNNGV. This CDR3 region has 15 residues. There are a few counts of this clonotype. Described time point: patch test 3, about 24 weeks after DPC sensitization. Treatment of the sample: therapeutic diphenylcyclopropenone sensitization with weekly scalp DPC.

Specimen: whole blood, collected in connection with sensitization to the hapten diphenylcyclopropenone (DPC). The chain has TRBV11-2 and TRBJ1-5; TRBD1 might be the D (6 bases). The clonotype originates from a woman aged 18-29 years with alopecia areata. Some clones in this sample may be carry-over from other donors' samples. The CDR3 nucleotides are TGTGCCAGCAGCTTAAATTGGGGGGCAAACCAGCCCCAGCATTTT. It is translated as CASSLNWGANQPQHF.